Each of the 8 T cell receptor beta chains below was sequenced from the same sample in a study of naive and memory T cell subsets (dated by TCRdb to the late 2010s). To prepare the library, UMI-ligation and nested PCR was applied. The data were produced on an Illumina MiSeq. An equimolar mix of two oligonucleotides covering both TRBC1 and TRBC2 was used as the beta constant-region primer. Four rounds of PCR were used to amplify ligated cDNA, with nested alpha and beta constant-region primers being used together with the SP2 primer. The public reads were reprocessed in TCRdb via fastp at Q25 and MiXCR, keeping in-frame beta chains. Rows matching on CDR3 protein sequence are summarized as one entry with the most common DNA and genes. Present in this sample are 95,000 to 150,000 distinct CDR3 sequences, 36% of which were seen just once. The top ten clonotypes cover 0.9% of the sample. The sample comprised central memory CD4+ T cells from blood. What the cell subset or site label conveys for this sample: central memory, CD45RA- CD27+. The origin of the receptors is a human donor in good health.

This clonotype was found a few times. The rearrangement joins TRBV24-1 to TRBJ2-1, with 11 positions matching TRBD2. Germline CDR1 is KGHDR and CDR2 is SFDVKD. V trimming: 4 bases; J trimming: 4 bases; junction bases outside the gene matches: 8. This CDR3 has 17 amino acids. The CDR3 protein is CATSDSKLAGVYNEQFF. The DNA of the CDR3 is TGTGCCACCAGTGACTCCAAACTAGCGGGAGTTTACAATGAGCAGTTCTTC.

This clonotype has a handful of counts. The gene calls are TRBV10-3 and TRBJ2-7; D is possibly TRBD1 (5 bases). V was trimmed by 7 bases and J by 3 bases, leaving 16 bases between them. This CDR3 comprises 14 residues. Germline CDR1 ENHRY, CDR2 SYGVKD. CDR3 sequence reads: CAIKLTVDSYEQYF. Written as DNA, the CDR3 is TGTGCCATCAAGCTAACCGTCGACAGCTACGAGCAGTACTTC.

The table lists this clonotype with a count of one. The rearrangement uses TRBV18 and TRBJ2-1; perhaps TRBD2 as D (6 bases). The CDR3 spans 11 residues. Germline CDR1 is KGHSH and CDR2 is LQKENI. V gave up 2 bases and J gave up 12 bases, with 8 bases separating them. CDR3 protein: CASSPEAGQFF. The CDR3 DNA sequence: TGTGCCAGCTCACCAGAAGCGGGGCAGTTCTTC.

This clonotype turned up a few times. The rearrangement joins TRBV7-9 to TRBJ2-4; no definite D call. The V gene's germline CDR1 is SEHNR and CDR2 FQNEAQ (reference sequence). The CDR3 has 13 amino acids. The V end was cut by 7 bases, the J end by 1 base, with 8 bases between. The CDR3 spells CASTLGAKNIQYF. The CDR3 nucleotides read TGTGCCAGCACGTTAGGTGCCAAAAACATTCAGTACTTC.

This chain uses TRBV12-3 or TRBV12-4 with TRBJ2-5; D remains ambiguous. Trimming took off 1 base at V and 8 bases at J, with 11 bases between the two ends. The CDR3 sequence is 13 residues long. The CDR3, as DNA: TGTGCCAGCAGTTTAGGCCGAACAGTTACCCAGTACTTC. Its translation: CASSLGRTVTQYF.

This clonotype was seen at least ten times. V gene TRBV7-9 combines with J gene TRBJ2-7, with a weak D call TRBD1 (6 bases). Germline V lookup: CDR1 SEHNR, CDR2 FQNEAQ (reference sequence). The CDR3 contains 15 residues. V was cut by 4 bases and J by 5 bases, with 18 bases left in between. CDR3 in amino acids: CASSWTGTPNNEQYF. The DNA of the CDR3 is TGTGCCAGCAGCTGGACCGGGACACCAAACAACGAGCAGTACTTC.

The J gene is TRBJ2-1, the V gene TRBV20-1; no reliable D call. The CDR3 contains 15 residues. The V end was cut by 1 base, the J end by 5 bases, with 15 bases between. The germline CDR1 and CDR2 sequences are DFQATT and SNEGSKA (reference sequence). The CDR3 spells CSARVVARVDNEQFF. For the CDR3, the DNA is TGCAGTGCTAGAGTAGTGGCTAGAGTCGACAATGAGCAGTTCTTC.

The V call is TRBV2, the J call TRBJ2-3, with 10 bases fitting TRBD1. Germline loops: CDR1 SNHLY, CDR2 FYNNEI. The ends lost 6 bases at V and 3 bases at J; junction bases unmatched: 9. The CDR3 is 16 residues long. CDR3 sequence (DNA): TGTGCCAGCAGACGGGACAGGGGAAAAGGGACAGATACGCAGTATTTT. This gives the protein CASRRDRGKGTDTQYF.